This T cell receptor (beta chain) was observed in a study of T cells of healthy individuals. Germline-derived CDR1 and CDR2 are SGHTA and FQGNSA. The V and J ends lost 5 bases and 2 bases, in that order; junction bases with no gene match: 8. This CDR3 is built from 15 residues. A single record per CDR3 protein comes from TCRdb applying MiXCR to the 5' RACE reads. The data show about 96,000 distinct CDR3 sequences, roughly a sixth seen once. The source of this sequence is a human donor in good health. The chain joins TRBV7-2 to TRBJ2-5, with TRBD1 matching over 7 bases. The CDR3 coding sequence is TGTGCCAGCAGCCGAGGGACAGTGCCGCAAGAGACCCAGTACTTC. It translates to CASSRGTVPQETQYF. The variable domain in full, completed from reference TRBV7-2 and TRBJ2-5, reads GAGVSQSPSNKVTEKGKDVELRCDPISGHTALYWYRQSLGQGLEFLIYFQGNSAPDKSGLPSDRFSAERTGGSVSTLTIQRTQQEDSAVYLCASSRGTVPQETQYFGPGTRLLVL.